This passage covers 27 T cell receptor beta chains from one sample sequenced in a study of radiotherapy plus CTLA-4 blockade in lung cancer. Produced via immunoSEQ multiplex PCR; TCRdb's table is partial and in-frame only. This table has about 60,000 clones, approximately 83% appearing once. The source material was peripheral blood, sampled from a patient treated with radiotherapy plus ipilimumab. These receptors were obtained from a human donor with non-small cell lung cancer who had a partial response to radiotherapy plus ipilimumab.

V and J are TRBV9 and TRBJ2-3, with 8 bases aligning to TRBD2. V trimming: 2 bases; J trimming: 2 bases; junction bases outside the gene matches: 4. Germline values: CDR1 SGDLS, CDR2 YYNGEE. The CDR3 is 15 residues long. For the CDR3, the DNA is TGTGCCAGCAGCGTGCAACTAGCGGCCACAGATACGCAGTATTTT. This codes for CASSVQLAATDTQYF.

The chain links TRBV4-1 to TRBJ1-4; possibly TRBD1 for D (6 bases). The CDR3 totals 16 residues. Germline CDR1 and CDR2: MGHRA and YSYEKL. Trimming cost V 4 bases and J 0 bases, with 12 bases left between them. Here the CDR3 DNA reads TGCGCCAGCAGCCCCGGACAGTTGGCAACTAATGAAAAACTGTTTTTT. Protein: CASSPGQLATNEKLFF.

The rearrangement joins TRBV15 to TRBJ2-7; TRBD1 matches at 11 bases. This CDR3 comprises 15 residues. Germline CDR1 and CDR2: LNHNV and YYDKDF (reference sequence). The V segment lost 2 bases and the J segment 2 bases; nucleotides outside the gene matches: 2. The CDR3 region is CATSRTGQGAYEQYF. The CDR3 nucleotides are TGTGCCACCAGCAGAACGGGACAGGGGGCCTACGAGCAGTACTTC.

Worth noting for this clone: The same CDR3 can be traced to other DNA sequences in this sample. V and J are TRBV5-4 and TRBJ2-3; 8 nucleotides agree with TRBD2. The length of the CDR3 is 17 residues. Germline CDR1 reads SGHNT; CDR2 reads YYREEE (reference sequence). After removal of 4 bases from V and 1 base from J, the junction contained 11 bases not matched to a gene. The CDR3 DNA follows: TGTGCCAGCAGCGACGGGGGAGCGGGAGTTCGCACAGATACGCAGTATTTT. Translated: CASSDGGAGVRTDTQYF.

The CDR3 loop reads CAISAKPGTGERGYNEQFF. CDR3 coding DNA: TGTGCCATCAGCGCAAAACCCGGGACAGGGGAGCGCGGTTACAATGAGCAGTTCTTC. The V gene is TRBV10-3, the J gene TRBJ2-1; 10 nucleotides line up with TRBD1. From germline, CDR1 is ENHRY and CDR2 SYGVKD. The CDR3 extends over 19 amino acids. V was pared by 6 bases and J by 4 bases, with 18 bases of the junction left unmatched.

V gene TRBV28 combines with J gene TRBJ2-7; 7 bases align to TRBD1. V lost 6 bases to trimming and J lost 4 bases; unmatched junction nucleotides: 6. CDR1 and CDR2 from the germline V gene are MDHEN and SYDVKM. The CDR3 is 13 residues long. This CDR3 reads CASRSGQNYEQYF. The DNA of the CDR3 is TGTGCCAGCAGATCGGGACAGAATTACGAGCAGTACTTC. Looking up the rest from reference TRBV28 and TRBJ2-7 gives the full variable domain: DVKVTQSSRYLVKRTGEKVFLECVQDMDHENMFWYRQDPGLGLRLIYFSYDVKMKEKGDIPEGYSVSREKKERFSLILESASTNQTSMYLCASRSGQNYEQYFGPGTRLTVT.

This chain connects TRBV18 to TRBJ2-2; TRBD2 agrees at 10 bases. Per germline, CDR1 KGHSH and CDR2 LQKENI. Trimming at V came to 1 base and at J to 6 bases, leaving 5 bases not matched to a gene. The CDR3 has 16 amino acids. The CDR3 protein is CASSPRLAGVAGELFF. The CDR3 bases are TGTGCCAGCTCACCACGGCTAGCGGGAGTCGCCGGGGAGCTGTTTTTT.

J is TRBJ2-1 and V is TRBV7-2, with 9 bases identical to TRBD1. Unmatched junction bases numbered 6, after V lost 9 bases and J lost 6 bases. The CDR3 has 13 amino acids. In germline, CDR1 is SGHTA, CDR2 FQGNSA. In DNA, the CDR3 is TGTGCCAGTTCCGGGACAGGGAGCAATGAGCAGTTCTTC. Protein sequence: CASSGTGSNEQFF.

This chain uses TRBV21-1 with TRBJ2-7; the table's D call TRBD2 went unverified against the DNA. TRBV21-1 is reported as a pseudogene. The CDR3 runs to 18 residues. The CDR3 loop is CANSKAGTSGVRPYEQYF. The DNA of the CDR3 is TGTGCCAACAGCAAAGCTGGGACTAGCGGGGTACGCCCCTACGAGCAGTACTTC.

V is TRBV5-4 and J is TRBJ2-1, with TRBD2 matching over 10 bases. This CDR3 region has 15 residues. The junction had 4 bases not matched to a gene; V was cut back by 3 bases and J by 4 bases. The germline V gene encodes CDR1 SGHNT and CDR2 YYREEE (reference sequence). The CDR3 region has the DNA TGTGCCAGCAGCTATAGCGGGGGGTTGTACAATGAGCAGTTCTTC. Its protein is CASSYSGGLYNEQFF.

CDR3 sequence reads: CASSPGGAGAYEQYF. The CDR3 DNA is TGTGCCAGCAGTCCAGGAGGGGCCGGAGCCTACGAGCAGTACTTC. V is TRBV7-9 and J is TRBJ2-7; D perhaps matches TRBD2 (6 bases). This CDR3 region has 15 residues. The V and J ends lost 6 bases and 2 bases respectively, with 17 bases between them. The germline gives CDR1 SEHNR, CDR2 FQNEAQ (reference sequence).

This chain joins TRBV27 and TRBJ2-7; the D gene is possibly TRBD2 (5 bases). Deletions cut 4 bases from V and 5 bases from J, with 21 bases between. The V gene's germline CDR1 is MNHEY and CDR2 SMNVEV (reference sequence). This CDR3 has 16 residues. For the CDR3, the DNA is TGTGCCAGCAGTTCCTCCCTTTTAGCGCCCCCTGACGAGCAGTACTTC. Its protein product is CASSSSLLAPPDEQYF.

The chain is built from TRBV27 and TRBJ2-2, with D perhaps matching TRBD1 (6 bases). Germline V lookup: CDR1 MNHEY, CDR2 SMNVEV (reference sequence). V was cut by 7 bases and J by 5 bases, with 20 bases left in between. The CDR3 consists of 16 residues. CDR3 in amino acids: CASKIYPGHRTGELFF. DNA of the CDR3: TGTGCCAGCAAGATCTATCCGGGACACCGAACCGGGGAGCTGTTTTTT.

The chain joins TRBV5-1 to TRBJ2-6, with a weak D call TRBD1 (6 bases). Germline V gives CDR1 SGHRS, CDR2 YFSETQ. The CDR3 is 18 residues long. V gave up 4 bases and J gave up 0 bases, with 17 bases separating them. The CDR3 sequence is CASSPPTGKSSGANVLTF. The CDR3 DNA is TGCGCCAGCAGCCCCCCCACAGGGAAATCCTCTGGGGCCAACGTCCTGACTTTC.

CDR3 in amino acids: CASSPDRDTQYF. The CDR3 DNA sequence: TGTGCCAGCAGCCCGGACAGAGATACGCAGTATTTT. The gene calls are TRBV2 and TRBJ2-3; D is possibly TRBD1 (6 bases). V gave up 6 bases and J gave up 5 bases, with 9 bases separating them. This CDR3 is built from 12 residues. Per the germline V gene, CDR1 is SNHLY and CDR2 is FYNNEI.

The chain couples TRBV6-6 to TRBJ2-6; perhaps TRBD2 as D (6 bases). Germline CDR1 MNHNY, CDR2 SVGAGI (reference sequence). The V end lost 4 bases, the J end lost 4 bases, and 11 bases lay between the germline ends. The CDR3 extends over 15 amino acids. This CDR3 reads CASSLPRGGANVLTF. For the CDR3, the DNA is TGTGCCAGCAGTTTACCCCGGGGGGGGGCCAACGTCCTGACTTTC.

This chain joins TRBV28 and TRBJ1-3, with a weak D call TRBD1 (5 bases). Germline V CDR1 and CDR2: MDHEN, SYDVKM. V lost 2 bases and J 5 bases, leaving 16 bases between the germline ends. The CDR3 is 16 residues long. CDR3 sequence reads: CASSLVGRGERNTIYF. The DNA of the CDR3 is TGTGCCAGCAGTTTAGTGGGACGGGGGGAGAGAAACACCATATATTTT.

The chain links TRBV19 to TRBJ2-1, with 8 bases aligning to TRBD1. The V segment lost 6 bases and the J segment 6 bases; nucleotides outside the gene matches: 7. Germline V CDR1 and CDR2: LNHDA, SQIVND (reference sequence). The CDR3 length is 14 residues. The CDR3 sequence: CASSTDRVFNEQFF. As DNA, the CDR3 is TGTGCCAGTAGCACGGACAGGGTTTTCAATGAGCAGTTCTTC.

Of note for this clone: This sample includes further DNA sequences coding for the same CDR3. The chain recombines TRBV18 with TRBJ1-2, with D perhaps TRBD1 (6 bases). V was clipped by 6 bases and J by 1 base, with 9 bases between them. The germline V gene encodes CDR1 KGHSH and CDR2 LQKENI. CDR3 length: 13 residues. CDR3: CASSPDSNYGYTF. CDR3 nucleotides: TGTGCCAGCTCGCCGGACAGTAACTATGGCTACACCTTC.

The chain couples TRBV29-1 to TRBJ1-5; weak D call: TRBD1 (5 bases). CDR1 is SQVTM, CDR2 ANQGSEA, per germline. Deletions cut 2 bases from V and 6 bases from J, with 11 bases between. CDR3 length: 13 amino acids. The CDR3 loop is CSVEQGRGQPQHF. In DNA form, the CDR3 reads TGCAGCGTTGAACAGGGTAGGGGTCAGCCCCAGCATTTT.

This sequence joins TRBV15 and TRBJ1-2; the D is unclear. The CDR3 loop spans 13 amino acids. Trimming took 1 base from V and 3 from J, leaving 6 bases between them. Per the germline V gene, CDR1 is LNHNV and CDR2 is YYDKDF (reference sequence). The CDR3 loop reads CATSRGRDYGYTF. The DNA for the CDR3 is TGTGCCACCAGCAGAGGGAGGGACTATGGCTACACCTTC.

The chain uses TRBV28 and TRBJ1-2, with TRBD1 matching over 7 bases. The length of the CDR3 is 11 residues. Germline trimming cut 8 bases from V and 10 bases from J; bases unmatched to any gene: 7. Germline V CDR1 and CDR2: MDHEN, SYDVKM. The DNA of the CDR3 is TGTGCCAGCGGAATAACAGGGGCCTACACCTTC. Residues: CASGITGAYTF.

The rearrangement joins TRBV30 to TRBJ2-5, with no clear D. The CDR3 contains 13 residues. V was shortened by 4 bases and J by 9 bases, with 18 bases between the two germline ends. Germline V gives CDR1 GTSNPN, CDR2 SVGIG (reference sequence). CDR3 residues: CAWTYSRKVAQYF. The CDR3 nucleotides read TGTGCCTGGACTTATTCTAGGAAAGTCGCCCAGTACTTC.

The chain uses TRBV11-2 and TRBJ2-2, with 9 bases that match TRBD2. Per the germline V gene, CDR1 is SGHAT and CDR2 is FQNNGV. V lost 2 bases, J lost 5 bases, and 9 bases stayed unmatched. The CDR3 length is 17 residues. The CDR3 protein is CASSLKMGGRETGELFF. The CDR3 nucleotides are TGTGCCAGCAGCTTAAAAATGGGCGGGAGGGAGACCGGGGAGCTGTTTTTT. The variable domain in full, completed from reference TRBV11-2 and TRBJ2-2, reads EAGVAQSPRYKIIEKRQSVAFWCNPISGHATLYWYQQILGQGPKLLIQFQNNGVVDDSQLPKDRFSAERLKGVDSTLKIQPAKLEDSAVYLCASSLKMGGRETGELFFGEGSRLTVL.

The chain joins TRBV7-8 to TRBJ2-7; 11 bases are a match to TRBD1. The J segment lost 1 base and the V segment lost 6 bases, leaving 5 bases of the junction unmatched. This CDR3 comprises 15 residues. Per the germline V gene, CDR1 is SGHVS and CDR2 is FQNEAQ. CDR3 sequence (DNA): TGTGCCAGCAGTTTTGGACAGGGGGCTTCCTACGAGCAGTACTTC. It translates to CASSFGQGASYEQYF.

This clone occurred once. This chain joins TRBV13 and TRBJ1-5; 10 nucleotides line up with TRBD1. The CDR3 has 19 amino acids. From germline, CDR1 is PRHDT and CDR2 FYEKMQ (reference sequence). V was clipped by 2 bases and J by 3 bases; unmatched bases: 13. This chain's CDR3 is CASSLSYNRQGAFNQPQHF. CDR3 nucleotides: TGTGCCAGCAGCTTATCTTACAACCGACAGGGGGCCTTCAATCAGCCCCAGCATTTT.

V gene TRBV29-1 combines with J gene TRBJ1-4; TRBD1 aligns across 9 bases. The CDR3 length is 13 residues. Per the germline V gene, CDR1 is SQVTM and CDR2 is ANQGSEA. The junction had 0 bases not matched to a gene; V was cut back by 1 base and J by 6 bases. CDR3 sequence: CSVEGDRDEKLFF. CDR3 nucleotide sequence: TGCAGCGTTGAAGGGGACAGGGATGAAAAACTGTTTTTT.